This T cell receptor beta chain was identified during a study of blood T cell repertoires in COVID-19. Using immunoSEQ multiplex PCR, the repertoire was profiled, and TCRdb retains in-frame clones only, with some absent. The sample consists of 25,000 to 30,000 clones, more than 90% of them appearing once. Trimming shortened V by 6 bases and J by 4 bases, and 18 bases separated the two germline ends. The CDR3 is 15 residues long. Per germline, CDR1 LGHNT and CDR2 FRNRAP. V is TRBV12-5 and J is TRBJ1-1; D may be TRBD1 (5 bases). Sequencing used peripheral blood. This clonotype originated in a man aged 70-80 years with active or convalescent COVID-19. CDR3 DNA sequence: TGTGCTAGTGGGGGACTACAGGCTATTAGCACTGAAGCTTTCTTT. Residues: CASGGLQAISTEAFF.